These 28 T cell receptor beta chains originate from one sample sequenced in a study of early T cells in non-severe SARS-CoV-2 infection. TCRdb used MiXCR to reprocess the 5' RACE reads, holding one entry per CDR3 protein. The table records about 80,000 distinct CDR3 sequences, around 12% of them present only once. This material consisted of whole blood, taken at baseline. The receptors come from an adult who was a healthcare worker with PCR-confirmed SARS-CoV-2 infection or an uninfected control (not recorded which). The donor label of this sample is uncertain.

CDR3 sequence reads: CSAGTEMAQYF. As DNA, the CDR3 is TGCAGTGCTGGGACAGAGATGGCGCAGTATTTT. The chain couples TRBV20-1 to TRBJ2-3; 7 bases are a match to TRBD1. This CDR3 region has 11 residues. The germline V gene has CDR1 DFQATT and CDR2 SNEGSKA (reference sequence). V dropped 5 bases and J dropped 10; count of bases not matched to a gene: 6.

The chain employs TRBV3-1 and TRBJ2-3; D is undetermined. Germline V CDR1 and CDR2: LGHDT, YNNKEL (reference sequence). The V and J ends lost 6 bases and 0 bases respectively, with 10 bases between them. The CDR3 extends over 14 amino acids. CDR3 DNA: TGTGCCAGCAGTCTGGCGACTAGCACAGATACGCAGTATTTT. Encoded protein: CASSLATSTDTQYF.

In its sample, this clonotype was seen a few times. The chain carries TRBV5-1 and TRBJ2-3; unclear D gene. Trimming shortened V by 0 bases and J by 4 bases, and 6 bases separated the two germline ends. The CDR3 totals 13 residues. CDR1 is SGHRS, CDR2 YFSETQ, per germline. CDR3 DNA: TGCGCCAGCAGCTTGGCCCTCCCAGATACGCAGTATTTT. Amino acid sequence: CASSLALPDTQYF. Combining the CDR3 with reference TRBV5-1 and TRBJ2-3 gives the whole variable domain KAGVTQTPRYLIKTRGQQVTLSCSPISGHRSVSWYQQTPGQGLQFLFEYFSETQRNKGNFPGRFSGRQFSNSRSEMNVSTLELGDSALYLCASSLALPDTQYFGPGTRLTVL.

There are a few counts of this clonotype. The CDR3 coding sequence is TGTGCCAGCAGTCACGGAGGGGAGACCCAGTACTTC. As protein: CASSHGGETQYF. This chain connects TRBV5-5 to TRBJ2-5; D is perhaps TRBD2 (6 bases). The CDR3 spans 12 residues. Germline CDR1 is SGHKS and CDR2 is YYEKEE (reference sequence). V lost 5 bases, J lost 5 bases, and 10 bases lay in between. The full variable domain, rest sourced from reference TRBV5-5 and TRBJ2-5, is DAGVTQSPTHLIKTRGQQVTLRCSPISGHKSVSWYQQVLGQGPQFIFQYYEKEERGRGNFPDRFSARQFPNYSSELNVNALLLGDSALYLCASSHGGETQYFGPGTRLLVL.

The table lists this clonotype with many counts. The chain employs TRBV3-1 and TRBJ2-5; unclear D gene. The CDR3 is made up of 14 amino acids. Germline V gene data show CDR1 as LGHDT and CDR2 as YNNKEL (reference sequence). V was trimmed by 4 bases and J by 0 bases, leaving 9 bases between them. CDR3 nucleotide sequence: TGTGCCAGCAGCCCCGGCGAGTACCAAGAGACCCAGTACTTC. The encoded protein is CASSPGEYQETQYF.

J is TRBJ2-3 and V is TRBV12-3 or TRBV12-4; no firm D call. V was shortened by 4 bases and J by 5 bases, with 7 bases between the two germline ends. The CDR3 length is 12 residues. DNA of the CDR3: TGTGCCAGCAGTTACACGGGAGATACGCAGTATTTT. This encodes CASSYTGDTQYF.

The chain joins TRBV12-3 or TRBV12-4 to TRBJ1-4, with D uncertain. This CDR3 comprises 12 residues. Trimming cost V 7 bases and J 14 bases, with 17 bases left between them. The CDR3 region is CASTVDPRRLFF. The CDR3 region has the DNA TGTGCCAGCACCGTGGACCCTCGTAGGCTGTTTTTT.

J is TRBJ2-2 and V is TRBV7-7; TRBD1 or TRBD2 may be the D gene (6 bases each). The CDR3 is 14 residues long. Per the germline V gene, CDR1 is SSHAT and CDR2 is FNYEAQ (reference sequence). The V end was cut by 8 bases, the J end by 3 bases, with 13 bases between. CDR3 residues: CASRQEGHTGELFF. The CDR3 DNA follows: TGTGCCAGCCGACAGGAGGGTCACACCGGGGAGCTGTTTTTT.

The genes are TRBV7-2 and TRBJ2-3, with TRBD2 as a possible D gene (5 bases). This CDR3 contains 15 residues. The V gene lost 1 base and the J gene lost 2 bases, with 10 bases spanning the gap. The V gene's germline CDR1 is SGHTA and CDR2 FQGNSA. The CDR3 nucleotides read TGTGCCAGCAGCTTAGGGGTTAGCGCCACAGATACGCAGTATTTT. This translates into CASSLGVSATDTQYF.

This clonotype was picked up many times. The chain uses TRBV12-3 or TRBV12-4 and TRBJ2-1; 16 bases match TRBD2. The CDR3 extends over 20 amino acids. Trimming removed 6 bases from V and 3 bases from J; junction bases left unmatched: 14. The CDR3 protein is CASSTPPGLAGGRVYNEQFF. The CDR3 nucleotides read TGTGCCAGCAGCACTCCTCCGGGACTAGCGGGAGGGCGAGTCTACAATGAGCAGTTCTTC.

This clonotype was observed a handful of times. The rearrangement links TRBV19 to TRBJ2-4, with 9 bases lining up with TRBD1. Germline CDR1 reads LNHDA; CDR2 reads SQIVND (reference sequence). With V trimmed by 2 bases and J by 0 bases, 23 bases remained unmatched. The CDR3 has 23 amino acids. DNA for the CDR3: TGTGCCAGTAGTATATGGGGGGATACAGGGGGCACCTACATCCCCCTAGCCAAAAACATTCAGTACTTC. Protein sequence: CASSIWGDTGGTYIPLAKNIQYF. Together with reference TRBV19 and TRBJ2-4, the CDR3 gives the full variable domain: DGGITQSPKYLFRKEGQNVTLSCEQNLNHDAMYWYRQDPGQGLRLIYYSQIVNDFQKGDIAEGYSVSREKKESFPLTVTSAQKNPTAFYLCASSIWGDTGGTYIPLAKNIQYFGAGTRLSVL.

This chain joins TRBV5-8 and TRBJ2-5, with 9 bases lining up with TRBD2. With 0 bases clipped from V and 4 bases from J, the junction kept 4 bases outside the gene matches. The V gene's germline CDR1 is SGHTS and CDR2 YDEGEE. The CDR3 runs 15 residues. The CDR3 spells CASSLDSGRGETQYF. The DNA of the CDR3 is TGTGCCAGCAGCTTGGATAGCGGGAGAGGAGAGACCCAGTACTTC.

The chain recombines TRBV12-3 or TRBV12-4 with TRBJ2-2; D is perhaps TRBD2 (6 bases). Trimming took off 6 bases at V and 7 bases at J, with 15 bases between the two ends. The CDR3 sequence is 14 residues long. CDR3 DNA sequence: TGTGCCAGCAGCGCGTGGGAGGTCGGCGGGGAGCTGTTTTTT. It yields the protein CASSAWEVGGELFF.

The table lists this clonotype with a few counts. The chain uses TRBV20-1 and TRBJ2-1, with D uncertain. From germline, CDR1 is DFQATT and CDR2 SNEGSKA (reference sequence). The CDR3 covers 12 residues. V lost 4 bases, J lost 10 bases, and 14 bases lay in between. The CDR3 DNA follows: TGCAGTGCTAATTGGGATTCCATAGAGCAGTTCTTC. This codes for CSANWDSIEQFF.

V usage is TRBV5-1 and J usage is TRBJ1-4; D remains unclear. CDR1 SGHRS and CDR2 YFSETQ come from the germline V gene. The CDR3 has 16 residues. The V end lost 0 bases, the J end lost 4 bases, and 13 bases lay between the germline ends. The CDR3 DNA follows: TGCGCCAGCAGCTTGGCCTTGGCCTCGGGTAATGAAAAACTGTTTTTT. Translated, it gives CASSLALASGNEKLFF.

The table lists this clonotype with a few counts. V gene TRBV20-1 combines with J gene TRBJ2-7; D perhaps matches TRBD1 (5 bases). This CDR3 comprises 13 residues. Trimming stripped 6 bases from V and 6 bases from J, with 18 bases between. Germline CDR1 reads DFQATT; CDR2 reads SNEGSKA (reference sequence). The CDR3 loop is CSATEAGRGEQYF. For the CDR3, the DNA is TGCAGTGCCACTGAGGCAGGTAGGGGCGAGCAGTACTTC.

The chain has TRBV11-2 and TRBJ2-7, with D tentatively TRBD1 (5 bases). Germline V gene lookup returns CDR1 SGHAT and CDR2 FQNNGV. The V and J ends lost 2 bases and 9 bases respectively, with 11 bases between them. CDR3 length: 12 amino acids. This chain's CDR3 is CASSLTGTGQYF. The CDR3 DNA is TGTGCCAGCAGCTTAACAGGCACCGGGCAGTACTTC.

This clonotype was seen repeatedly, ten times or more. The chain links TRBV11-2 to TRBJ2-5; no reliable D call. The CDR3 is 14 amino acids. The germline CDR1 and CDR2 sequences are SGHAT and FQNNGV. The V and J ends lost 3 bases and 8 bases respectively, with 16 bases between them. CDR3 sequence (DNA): TGTGCCAGCAGCTTCAATAGCCCGACGGAAACCCAGTACTTC. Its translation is CASSFNSPTETQYF.

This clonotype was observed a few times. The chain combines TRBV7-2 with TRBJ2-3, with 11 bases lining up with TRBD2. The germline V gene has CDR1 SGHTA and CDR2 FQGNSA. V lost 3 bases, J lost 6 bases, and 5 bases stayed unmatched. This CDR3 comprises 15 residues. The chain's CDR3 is CASSFPPSGGDTQYF. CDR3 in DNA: TGTGCCAGCAGCTTCCCCCCTAGCGGGGGGGATACGCAGTATTTT. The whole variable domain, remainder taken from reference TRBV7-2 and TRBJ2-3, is GAGVSQSPSNKVTEKGKDVELRCDPISGHTALYWYRQSLGQGLEFLIYFQGNSAPDKSGLPSDRFSAERTGGSVSTLTIQRTQQEDSAVYLCASSFPPSGGDTQYFGPGTRLTVL.

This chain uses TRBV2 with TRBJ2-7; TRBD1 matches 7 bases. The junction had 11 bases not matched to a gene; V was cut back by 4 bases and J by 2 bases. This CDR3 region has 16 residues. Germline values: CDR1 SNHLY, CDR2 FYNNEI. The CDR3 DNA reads TGTGCCAGCAGTGTTACGACAGGGTACGTCGCCTACGAGCAGTACTTC. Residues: CASSVTTGYVAYEQYF.

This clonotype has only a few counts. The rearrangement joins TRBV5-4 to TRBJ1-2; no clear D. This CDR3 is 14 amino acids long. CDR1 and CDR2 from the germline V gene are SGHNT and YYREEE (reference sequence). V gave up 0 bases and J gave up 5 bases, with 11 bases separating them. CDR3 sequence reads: CASSLGGLLYGYTF. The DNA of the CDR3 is TGTGCCAGCAGCTTGGGGGGTCTTTTGTATGGCTACACCTTC.

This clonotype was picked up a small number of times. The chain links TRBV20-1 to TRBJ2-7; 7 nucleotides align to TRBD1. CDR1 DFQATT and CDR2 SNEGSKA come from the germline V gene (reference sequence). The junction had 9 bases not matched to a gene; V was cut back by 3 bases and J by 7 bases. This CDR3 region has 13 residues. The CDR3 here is CSARRTGILEQYF. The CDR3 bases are TGCAGTGCTAGGCGGACAGGCATCCTAGAGCAGTACTTC.

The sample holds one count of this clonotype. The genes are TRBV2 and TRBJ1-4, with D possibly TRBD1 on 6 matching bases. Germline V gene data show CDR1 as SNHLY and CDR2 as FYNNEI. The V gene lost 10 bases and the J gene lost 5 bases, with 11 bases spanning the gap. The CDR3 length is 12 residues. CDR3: CAIRTENEKLFF. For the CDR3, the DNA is TGTGCCATAAGGACAGAAAATGAAAAACTGTTTTTT.

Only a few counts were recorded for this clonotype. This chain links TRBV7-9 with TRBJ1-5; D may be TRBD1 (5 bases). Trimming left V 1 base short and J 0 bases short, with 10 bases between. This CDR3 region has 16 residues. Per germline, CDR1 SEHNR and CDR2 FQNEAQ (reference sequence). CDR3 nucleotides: TGTGCCAGCAGCTTAGGTTCGGGGGATAGCAATCAGCCCCAGCATTTT. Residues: CASSLGSGDSNQPQHF.

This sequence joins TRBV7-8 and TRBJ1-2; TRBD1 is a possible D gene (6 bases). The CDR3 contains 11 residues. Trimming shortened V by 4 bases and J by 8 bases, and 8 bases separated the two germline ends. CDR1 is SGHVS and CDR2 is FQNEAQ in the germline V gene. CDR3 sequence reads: CASSWGQGYTF. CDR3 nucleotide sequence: TGTGCCAGCAGCTGGGGGCAAGGCTACACCTTC.

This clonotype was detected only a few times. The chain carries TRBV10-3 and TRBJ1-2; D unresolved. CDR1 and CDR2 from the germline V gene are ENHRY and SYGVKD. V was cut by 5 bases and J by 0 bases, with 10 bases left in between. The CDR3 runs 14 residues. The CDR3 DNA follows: TGTGCCATCAGTTTCAGCGAATCTAACTATGGCTACACCTTC. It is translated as CAISFSESNYGYTF.

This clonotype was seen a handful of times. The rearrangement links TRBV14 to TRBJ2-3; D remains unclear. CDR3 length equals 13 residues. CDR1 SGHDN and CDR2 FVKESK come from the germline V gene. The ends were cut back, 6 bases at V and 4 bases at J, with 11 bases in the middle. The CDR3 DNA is TGTGCCAGCAGACCGTTGGGTCCAGATACGCAGTATTTT. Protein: CASRPLGPDTQYF.

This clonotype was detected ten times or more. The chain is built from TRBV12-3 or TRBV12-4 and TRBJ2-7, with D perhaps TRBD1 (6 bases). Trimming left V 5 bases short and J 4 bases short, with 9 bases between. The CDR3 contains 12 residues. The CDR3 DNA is TGTGCCAGCAGTGCAGGGGTGTACGAGCAGTACTTC. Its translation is CASSAGVYEQYF.